The entry that follows covers one T cell receptor beta chain sequence. Which antigen it targets is not known. The record has no base qualities; no much larger clone is one base away. This specimen belongs to a study of technical replicates of blood from a few donors (dated by TCRdb to between 2016 and 2019). Library generation was performed with the immunoSEQ multiplex PCR assay. The immuneACCESS repertoire file appears here via TCRdb, limited to in-frame rearrangements. These files lack a portion of the clones; in checked studies, under half of the deficit traces to unresolved V genes, and the cause of the others is not known. Within this sample are 55,000 to 85,000 clones, with roughly 96% of them counted one time only. 0.2% to 0.25% of the sample goes to the ten largest clones. Per the germline V gene, SGHAT is the CDR1 and FQNNGV is the CDR2. V ends up 6 bases short and J 1 base short, with an unmatched junction base count of 11. The CDR3, from cysteine to phenylalanine, totals 18 residues. Kept here is only the CDR3 DNA, which spans 54 bases and is read in frame from base 1.

This TCR derives from a human donor in good health. The sequencing input was T cells isolated from PBMCs. The V and J segments used are TRBV11-2 and TRBJ2-7; TRBD2 fits 14 bases in the junction. The sequenced DNA: TGTGCCAGCAGACCTACTTCCGGGACTAGCGGGAGTTCCTACGAGCAGTACTTC. This is translated as CASRPTSGTSGSSYEQYF.